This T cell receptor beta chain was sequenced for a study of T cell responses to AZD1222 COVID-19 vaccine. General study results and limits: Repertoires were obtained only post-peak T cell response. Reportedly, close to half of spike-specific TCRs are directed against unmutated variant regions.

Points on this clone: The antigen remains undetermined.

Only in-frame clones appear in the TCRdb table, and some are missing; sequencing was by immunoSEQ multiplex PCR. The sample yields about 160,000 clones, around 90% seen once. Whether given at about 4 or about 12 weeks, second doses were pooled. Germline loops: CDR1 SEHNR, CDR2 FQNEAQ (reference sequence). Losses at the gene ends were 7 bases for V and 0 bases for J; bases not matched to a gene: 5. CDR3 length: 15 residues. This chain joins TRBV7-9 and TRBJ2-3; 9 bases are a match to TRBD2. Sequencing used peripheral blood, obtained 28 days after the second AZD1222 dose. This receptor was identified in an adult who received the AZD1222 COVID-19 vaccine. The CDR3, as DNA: TGTGCCAGCACCCCCGGACTAGCGAGCACAGATACGCAGTATTTT. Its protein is CASTPGLASTDTQYF.